The next 22 T cell receptor beta chains were all read from a single sample in a study of control samples from healthy donors and cancer patients. Profiled with immunoSEQ multiplex PCR; TCRdb holds only in-frame clones, not every one. This table has 120,000 to 150,000 clones, roughly 94% appearing once. The sample comprised blood. The receptors were sampled from a man in his forties in good health.

This chain joins TRBV6-5 and TRBJ1-2, with D uncertain. Germline CDR1 is MNHEY and CDR2 is SVGAGI. The CDR3 runs to 14 residues. Trimming took 2 bases from V and 4 from J, leaving 11 bases between them. CDR3 region: CASSYQTGSYGYTF. Written as DNA, the CDR3 is TGTGCCAGCAGTTACCAAACCGGGAGCTATGGCTACACCTTC.

This chain uses TRBV3-1 (or the pseudogene TRBV3-2) with TRBJ2-3, with TRBD2 matching 9 bases. The V gene end was trimmed by 4 bases and the J gene end by 0 bases; junction bases not matched to a gene: 11. CDR3 size: 18 residues. CDR1 and CDR2 from the germline V gene are LGHDT and YNNKEL (reference sequence). The CDR3 here is CASSPGLAGLYSTDTQYF. CDR3 in DNA: TGTGCCAGCAGCCCGGGACTAGCTGGACTATATAGCACAGATACGCAGTATTTT.

The chain has TRBV4-1 and TRBJ2-1; D is possibly TRBD2 (5 bases). With 0 bases removed from V and 2 bases from J, the gap between germline ends came to 11 bases. Germline CDR1 reads MGHRA; CDR2 reads YSYEKL. This CDR3 comprises 16 residues. This CDR3 is CASSQEVAGTYNEQFF. The CDR3, as DNA: TGCGCCAGCAGCCAAGAAGTTGCGGGCACCTACAATGAGCAGTTCTTC.

V and J are TRBV7-8 and TRBJ1-5; maybe TRBD1 (6 bases). CDR1 SGHVS and CDR2 FQNEAQ come from the germline V gene. V was trimmed by 5 bases and J by 4 bases, leaving 15 bases between them. The CDR3 has 15 amino acids. CDR3 sequence reads: CASSARGTYNQPQHF. The CDR3 DNA reads TGTGCCAGCAGCGCTCGAGGGACATATAATCAGCCCCAGCATTTT.

V gene TRBV15 combines with J gene TRBJ2-7, with 9 bases lining up with TRBD2. Trimming took 5 bases from V and 3 from J; bases not matched to a gene: 11. The germline gives CDR1 LNHNV, CDR2 YYDKDF (reference sequence). The CDR3 length is 16 residues. CDR3 residues: CATSEGIAGVRYEQYF. CDR3 nucleotide sequence: TGTGCCACCAGCGAAGGAATAGCGGGGGTACGCTACGAGCAGTACTTC.

The chain employs TRBV9 and TRBJ2-1, with D unclear. The V gene's germline CDR1 is SGDLS and CDR2 YYNGEE. The CDR3 loop spans 13 amino acids. Trimming pared 4 bases from V and 3 bases from J, leaving 8 bases between. The CDR3 reads CASSLVYYNEQFF. CDR3 DNA sequence: TGTGCCAGCAGCCTGGTCTACTACAATGAGCAGTTCTTC. The whole variable domain, filled in from reference TRBV9 and TRBJ2-1, reads DSGVTQTPKHLITATGQRVTLRCSPRSGDLSVYWYQQSLDQGLQFLIQYYNGEERAKGNILERFSAQQFPDLHSELNLSSLELGDSALYFCASSLVYYNEQFFGPGTRLTVL.

This clone was found once. The chain couples TRBV28 to TRBJ2-3; no firm D call. CDR1 and CDR2 (germline): MDHEN, SYDVKM. CDR3 size: 14 residues. Trimming shortened V by 2 bases and J by 3 bases, and 9 bases separated the two germline ends. Here the CDR3 DNA reads TGTGCCAGCAGTTTAACAGTGGGAACAGATACGCAGTATTTT. Translating gives CASSLTVGTDTQYF.

The chain combines TRBV7-8 with TRBJ1-2; 8 bases fit TRBD1. V was pared by 4 bases and J by 6 bases, with 7 bases of the junction left unmatched. The CDR3 sequence is 14 residues long. Germline assignment: CDR1 SGHVS and CDR2 FQNEAQ. The CDR3 here is CASSSQDRADGYTF. CDR3 nucleotides: TGTGCCAGCAGCTCCCAGGACAGGGCAGATGGCTACACCTTC.

The chain joins TRBV19 to TRBJ1-1, with 12 bases matching TRBD1. Per the germline V gene, CDR1 is LNHDA and CDR2 is SQIVND (reference sequence). CDR3 length: 15 residues. After removal of 3 bases from V and 6 bases from J, the junction contained 5 bases not matched to a gene. The chain's CDR3 is CASSIGTGGFAEAFF. In nucleotides, the CDR3 is TGTGCCAGTAGTATCGGGACAGGGGGCTTCGCTGAAGCTTTCTTT. The full variable domain, its missing parts supplied by reference TRBV19 and TRBJ1-1, is DGGITQSPKYLFRKEGQNVTLSCEQNLNHDAMYWYRQDPGQGLRLIYYSQIVNDFQKGDIAEGYSVSREKKESFPLTVTSAQKNPTAFYLCASSIGTGGFAEAFFGQGTRLTVV.

The chain joins TRBV11-2 to TRBJ1-1; no definite D call. There are 13 residues in the CDR3. V lost 1 base and J 7 bases, leaving 10 bases between the germline ends. The germline gives CDR1 SGHAT, CDR2 FQNNGV. The CDR3 DNA reads as TGTGCCAGCAGCTTAGGGCCGCTCAGTGAAGCTTTCTTT. Amino acids: CASSLGPLSEAFF.

CDR3 bases: TGTGCCAGCAGCTTAAGGACGACTAGCGCAGACAATGAGCAGTTCTTC. Translated: CASSLRTTSADNEQFF. The rearrangement uses TRBV7-3 and TRBJ2-1; 8 nucleotides match TRBD2. CDR3 size: 16 residues. Losses at the gene ends were 1 base for V and 5 bases for J; bases not matched to a gene: 7. The germline CDR1 and CDR2 sequences are SGHTA and FQGTGA.

The V gene is TRBV15, the J gene TRBJ1-1; no clear D. Deletions cut 0 bases from V and 6 bases from J, with 8 bases between. This CDR3 contains 13 residues. Germline V gene data show CDR1 as LNHNV and CDR2 as YYDKDF (reference sequence). The CDR3 is CATSRDRPAEAFF. CDR3 in DNA: TGTGCCACCAGCAGAGATCGTCCCGCTGAAGCTTTCTTT.

In its sample, this clone was seen a few times. The chain recombines TRBV12-5 with TRBJ2-4, with 8 bases lining up with TRBD1. In germline, CDR1 is LGHNT, CDR2 FRNRAP. The CDR3 sequence is 16 residues long. V gave up 6 bases and J gave up 0 bases; unmatched junction bases: 7. In DNA, the CDR3 is TGTGCTAGTGGGGAGACAGGGGTTCAAGCCAAAAACATTCAGTACTTC. It specifies CASGETGVQAKNIQYF.

The rearrangement uses TRBV2 and TRBJ2-5; the D gene could be TRBD1 or TRBD2 (5 bases each). V was pared by 4 bases and J by 2 bases, with 11 bases between. CDR1 is SNHLY, CDR2 FYNNEI, per germline. The CDR3 sequence is 14 residues long. The CDR3 nucleotides read TGTGCCAGCAGTGGGGGACCCGTACAAGAGACCCAGTACTTC. It specifies CASSGGPVQETQYF.

The chain couples TRBV9 to TRBJ2-3; a possible D gene is TRBD2 (6 bases). The CDR3 extends over 15 amino acids. With 3 bases removed from V and 0 bases from J, the gap between germline ends came to 11 bases. Germline assignment: CDR1 SGDLS and CDR2 YYNGEE. DNA for the CDR3: TGTGCCAGCAGCGGGACTACACAGAGCACAGATACGCAGTATTTT. Amino acid sequence: CASSGTTQSTDTQYF.

The chain uses TRBV6-5 and TRBJ1-6; perhaps TRBD1 as D (5 bases). This CDR3 has 14 residues. V was cut by 7 bases and J by 5 bases, with 12 bases left in between. Germline V gene sequence: CDR1 MNHEY, CDR2 SVGAGI. CDR3 nucleotides: TGTGCCAGCACCCAGGGTATCCATAATTCACCCCTCCACTTT. This codes for CASTQGIHNSPLHF.

This clone appeared a single time. This chain joins TRBV19 and TRBJ1-6, with unresolved D. The CDR3 runs 14 residues. V was clipped by 11 bases and J by 5 bases, with 16 bases between them. The germline CDR1 and CDR2 sequences are LNHDA and SQIVND (reference sequence). The CDR3 region is CASRFVTDNSPLHF. CDR3 DNA: TGTGCCTCCCGGTTTGTTACAGATAATTCACCCCTCCACTTT. Looking up the rest from reference TRBV19 and TRBJ1-6 gives the full variable domain: DGGITQSPKYLFRKEGQNVTLSCEQNLNHDAMYWYRQDPGQGLRLIYYSQIVNDFQKGDIAEGYSVSREKKESFPLTVTSAQKNPTAFYLCASRFVTDNSPLHFGNGTRLTVT.

This chain links TRBV10-3 with TRBJ1-1, with TRBD1 matching 7 bases. Trimming took 2 bases from V and 3 from J; bases not matched to a gene: 6. The CDR3 contains 15 residues. Per the germline V gene, CDR1 is ENHRY and CDR2 is SYGVKD. CDR3 DNA sequence: TGTGCCATCAGTGAGCCCAGGGGGAGTGACACTGAAGCTTTCTTT. It is translated as CAISEPRGSDTEAFF.

The chain couples TRBV3-1 (or the pseudogene TRBV3-2) to TRBJ1-1; possible D gene TRBD1, 5 bases. The CDR3 is 12 residues long. Germline V gives CDR1 LGHDT, CDR2 YNNKEL (reference sequence). The V end was cut by 4 bases, the J end by 5 bases, with 8 bases between. Here the CDR3 reads CASSLRETEAFF. CDR3 bases: TGTGCCAGCAGCCTCAGGGAGACTGAAGCTTTCTTT.

The chain employs TRBV6-6 and TRBJ1-4; D is ambiguous. The CDR3 consists of 13 residues. Germline-derived CDR1 and CDR2 are MNHNY and SVGAGI (reference sequence). The V end was cut by 6 bases, the J end by 0 bases, with 5 bases between. CDR3 amino acids: CASREPTNEKLFF. In nucleotides, the CDR3 is TGTGCCAGCAGGGAGCCAACTAATGAAAAACTGTTTTTT.

DNA for the CDR3: TGTGCCAGCAGCGGCCCGGGACAGGGGGCTTACGAGCAGTACTTC. This encodes CASSGPGQGAYEQYF. The chain links TRBV9 to TRBJ2-7; 12 nucleotides line up with TRBD1. The V gene end was trimmed by 3 bases and the J gene end by 4 bases; junction bases not matched to a gene: 5. Germline V gene lookup returns CDR1 SGDLS and CDR2 YYNGEE. The CDR3 consists of 15 residues.

CDR3 in amino acids: CASSPELRGADTQYF. Written as DNA, the CDR3 is TGTGCCAGCTCACCAGAATTGAGGGGGGCAGATACGCAGTATTTT. The chain has TRBV18 and TRBJ2-3; D assignment may be TRBD1 or TRBD2 (6 bases each). The CDR3 sequence is 15 residues long. Germline CDR1 and CDR2: KGHSH and LQKENI. V lost 2 bases to trimming and J lost 4 bases, with 13 bases between them.